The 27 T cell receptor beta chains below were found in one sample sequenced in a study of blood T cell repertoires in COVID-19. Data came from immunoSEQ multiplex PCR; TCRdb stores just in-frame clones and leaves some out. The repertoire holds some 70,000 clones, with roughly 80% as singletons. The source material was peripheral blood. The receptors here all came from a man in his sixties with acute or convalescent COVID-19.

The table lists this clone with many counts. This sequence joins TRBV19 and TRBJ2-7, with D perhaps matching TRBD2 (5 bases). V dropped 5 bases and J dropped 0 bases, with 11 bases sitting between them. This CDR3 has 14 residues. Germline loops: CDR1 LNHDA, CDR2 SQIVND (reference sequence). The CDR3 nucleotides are TGTGCCAGTAGTTTAACCCGGGACTCCTACGAGCAGTACGTC. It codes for CASSLTRDSYEQYV.

The CDR3 here is CAAEGEERFF. The CDR3 coding sequence is TGTGCCGCCGAAGGGGAGGAGAGGTTCTTC. V usage is TRBV30 and J usage is TRBJ2-1; possibly TRBD2 for D (6 bases). From germline, CDR1 is GTSNPN and CDR2 SVGIG (reference sequence). The V end lost 8 bases, the J end lost 15 bases, and 17 bases lay between the germline ends. The CDR3 runs 10 residues.

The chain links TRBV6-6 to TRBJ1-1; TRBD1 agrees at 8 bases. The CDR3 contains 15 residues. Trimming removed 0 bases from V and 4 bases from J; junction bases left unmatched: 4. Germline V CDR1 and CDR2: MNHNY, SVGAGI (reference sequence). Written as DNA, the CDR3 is TGTGCCAGCAGTTACTCGCGGGACAGGCTCACTGAAGCTTTCTTT. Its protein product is CASSYSRDRLTEAFF.

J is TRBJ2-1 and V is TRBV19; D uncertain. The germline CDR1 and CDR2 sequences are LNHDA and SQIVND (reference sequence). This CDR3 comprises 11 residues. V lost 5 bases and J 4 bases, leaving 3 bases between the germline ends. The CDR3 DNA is TGTGCCAGTAGTTCGTACAATGAGCAGTTCTTC. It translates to CASSSYNEQFF.

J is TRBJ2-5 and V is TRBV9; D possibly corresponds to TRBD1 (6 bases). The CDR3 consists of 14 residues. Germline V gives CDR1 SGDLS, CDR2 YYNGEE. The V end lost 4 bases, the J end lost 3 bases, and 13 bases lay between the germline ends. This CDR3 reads CASSPSPGEETQYF. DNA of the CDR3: TGTGCCAGCAGCCCCAGTCCAGGGGAAGAGACCCAGTACTTC.

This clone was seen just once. The CDR3 loop is CASSQETSGDTDTQYF. CDR3 in DNA: TGCGCCAGCAGCCAAGAAACAAGCGGTGATACAGATACGCAGTATTTT. This rearrangement joins TRBV4-1 to TRBJ2-3, with D tentatively TRBD2 (5 bases). V was cut by 0 bases and J by 3 bases, with 13 bases left in between. Germline V CDR1 and CDR2: MGHRA, YSYEKL. The CDR3 loop spans 16 amino acids.

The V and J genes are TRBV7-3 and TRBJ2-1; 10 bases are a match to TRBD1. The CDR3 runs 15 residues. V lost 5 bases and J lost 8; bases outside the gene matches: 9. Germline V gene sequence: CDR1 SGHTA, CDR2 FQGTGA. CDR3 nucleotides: TGTGCCAGCAGCCCCGGGACAGGGGCCGGGCATGAGCAGTTCTTC. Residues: CASSPGTGAGHEQFF.

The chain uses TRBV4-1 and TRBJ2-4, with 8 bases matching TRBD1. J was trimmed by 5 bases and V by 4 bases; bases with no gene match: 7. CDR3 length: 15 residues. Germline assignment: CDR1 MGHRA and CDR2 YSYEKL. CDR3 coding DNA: TGCGCCAGCAGCCCGGAGACAGGGGTACAAAACATTCAGTACTTC. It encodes CASSPETGVQNIQYF.

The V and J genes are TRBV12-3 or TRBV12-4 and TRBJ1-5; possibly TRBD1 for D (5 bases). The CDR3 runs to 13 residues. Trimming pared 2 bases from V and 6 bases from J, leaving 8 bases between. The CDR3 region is CASSLTRVQPQHF. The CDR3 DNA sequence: TGTGCCAGCAGTTTAACCAGGGTTCAGCCCCAGCATTTT.

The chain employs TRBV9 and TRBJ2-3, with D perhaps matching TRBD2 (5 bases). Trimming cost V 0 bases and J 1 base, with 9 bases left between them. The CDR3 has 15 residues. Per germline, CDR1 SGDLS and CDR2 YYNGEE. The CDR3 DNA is TGTGCCAGCAGCGTAGACAGCGGTCGCACAGATACGCAGTATTTT. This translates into CASSVDSGRTDTQYF. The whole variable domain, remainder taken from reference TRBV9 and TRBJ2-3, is DSGVTQTPKHLITATGQRVTLRCSPRSGDLSVYWYQQSLDQGLQFLIQYYNGEERAKGNILERFSAQQFPDLHSELNLSSLELGDSALYFCASSVDSGRTDTQYFGPGTRLTVL.

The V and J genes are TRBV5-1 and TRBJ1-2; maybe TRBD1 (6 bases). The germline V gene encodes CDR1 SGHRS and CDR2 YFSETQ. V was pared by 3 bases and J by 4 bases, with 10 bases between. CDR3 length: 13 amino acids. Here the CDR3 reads CASSWDIPYGYTF. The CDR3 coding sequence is TGCGCCAGCAGCTGGGACATTCCCTATGGCTACACCTTC.

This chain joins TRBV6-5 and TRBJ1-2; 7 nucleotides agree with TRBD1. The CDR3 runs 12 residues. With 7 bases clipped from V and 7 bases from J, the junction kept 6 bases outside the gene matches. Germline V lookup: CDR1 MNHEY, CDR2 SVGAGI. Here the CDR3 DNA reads TGTGCCAGCACCCCAAACAGGGGTGGCTACACCTTC. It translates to CASTPNRGGYTF.

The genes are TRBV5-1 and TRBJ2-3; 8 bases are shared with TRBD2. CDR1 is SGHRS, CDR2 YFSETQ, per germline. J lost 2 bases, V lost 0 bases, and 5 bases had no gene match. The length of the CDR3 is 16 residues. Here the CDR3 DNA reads TGCGCCAGCAGCTTGGACCCGGGGGGGACCACAGATACGCAGTATTTT. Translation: CASSLDPGGTTDTQYF.

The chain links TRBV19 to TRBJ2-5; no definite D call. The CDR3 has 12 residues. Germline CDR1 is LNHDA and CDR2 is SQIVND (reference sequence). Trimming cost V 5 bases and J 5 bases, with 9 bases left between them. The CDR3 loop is CASSLGRETQYF. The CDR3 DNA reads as TGTGCCAGTAGTCTGGGCAGGGAGACCCAGTACTTC.

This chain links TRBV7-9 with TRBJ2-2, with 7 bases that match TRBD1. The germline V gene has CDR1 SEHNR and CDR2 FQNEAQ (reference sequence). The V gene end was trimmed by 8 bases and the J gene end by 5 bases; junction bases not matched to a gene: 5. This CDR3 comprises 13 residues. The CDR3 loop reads CASAQGTTGELFF. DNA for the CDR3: TGTGCCAGCGCACAGGGGACGACCGGGGAGCTGTTTTTT.

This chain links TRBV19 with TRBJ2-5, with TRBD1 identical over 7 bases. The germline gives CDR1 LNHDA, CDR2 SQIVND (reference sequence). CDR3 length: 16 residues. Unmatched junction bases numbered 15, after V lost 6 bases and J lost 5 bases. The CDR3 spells CASSQPNSDREETQYF. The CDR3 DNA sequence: TGTGCCAGTAGCCAACCAAATTCCGACAGGGAGGAGACCCAGTACTTC.

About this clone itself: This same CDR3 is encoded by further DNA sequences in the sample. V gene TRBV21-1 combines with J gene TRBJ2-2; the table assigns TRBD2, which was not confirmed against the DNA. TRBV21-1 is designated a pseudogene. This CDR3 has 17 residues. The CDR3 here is CASSNGRGGNRAGELFF. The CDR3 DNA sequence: TGTGCCAGCAGCAATGGACGGGGGGGGAATAGGGCCGGGGAGCTGTTTTTT.

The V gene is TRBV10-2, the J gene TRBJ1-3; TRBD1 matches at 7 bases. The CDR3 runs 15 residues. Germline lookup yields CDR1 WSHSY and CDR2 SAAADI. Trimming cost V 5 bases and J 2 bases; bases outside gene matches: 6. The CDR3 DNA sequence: TGCGCCAGCAGTCAGCTTACAGGGGCTGGAAACACCATATATTTT. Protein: CASSQLTGAGNTIYF.

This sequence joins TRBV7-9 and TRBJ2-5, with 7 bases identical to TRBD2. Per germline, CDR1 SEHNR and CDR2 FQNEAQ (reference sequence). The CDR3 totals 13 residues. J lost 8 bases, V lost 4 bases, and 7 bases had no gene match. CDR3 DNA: TGTGCCAGCAGCTCCGGGAGCGGGACCACCCAGTACTTC. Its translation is CASSSGSGTTQYF.

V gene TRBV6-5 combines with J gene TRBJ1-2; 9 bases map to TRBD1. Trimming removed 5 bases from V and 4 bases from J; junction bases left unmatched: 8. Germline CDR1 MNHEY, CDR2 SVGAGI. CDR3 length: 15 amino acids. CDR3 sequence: CASSKDRGGFYGYTF. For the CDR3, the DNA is TGTGCCAGCAGTAAGGACAGGGGCGGTTTCTATGGCTACACCTTC.

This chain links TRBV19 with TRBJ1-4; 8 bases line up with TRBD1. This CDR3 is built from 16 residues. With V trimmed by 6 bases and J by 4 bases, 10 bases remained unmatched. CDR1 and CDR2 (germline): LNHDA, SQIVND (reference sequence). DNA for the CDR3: TGTGCCAGTAGCTCCGGTGGGGGACAGGTTAATGAAAAACTGTTTTTT. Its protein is CASSSGGGQVNEKLFF.

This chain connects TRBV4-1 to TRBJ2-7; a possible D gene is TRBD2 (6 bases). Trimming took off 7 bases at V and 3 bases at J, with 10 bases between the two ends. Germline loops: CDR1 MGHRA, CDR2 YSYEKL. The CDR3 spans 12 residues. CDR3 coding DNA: TGCGCCAGCAACGGAGGGTGCTACGAGCAGTACGTC. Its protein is CASNGGCYEQYV.

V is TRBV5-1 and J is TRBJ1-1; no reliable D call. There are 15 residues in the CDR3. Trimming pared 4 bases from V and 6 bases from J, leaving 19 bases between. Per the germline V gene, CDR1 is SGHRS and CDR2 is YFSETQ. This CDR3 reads CASSVNLRGNAEAFF. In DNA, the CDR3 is TGCGCCAGCAGCGTAAATCTTCGAGGCAATGCTGAAGCTTTCTTT.

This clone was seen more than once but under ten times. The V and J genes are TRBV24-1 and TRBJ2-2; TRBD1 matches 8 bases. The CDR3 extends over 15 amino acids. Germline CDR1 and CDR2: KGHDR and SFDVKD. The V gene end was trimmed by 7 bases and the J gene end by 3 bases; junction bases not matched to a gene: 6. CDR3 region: CATRRQGRDTGELFF. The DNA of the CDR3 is TGTGCCACCAGGCGACAGGGGAGAGACACCGGGGAGCTGTTTTTT.

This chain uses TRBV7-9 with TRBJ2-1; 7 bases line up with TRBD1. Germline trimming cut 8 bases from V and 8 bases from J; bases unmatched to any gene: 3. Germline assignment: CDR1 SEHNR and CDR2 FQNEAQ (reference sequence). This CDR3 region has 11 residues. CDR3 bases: TGTGCCAGCGACAGGGTCGATGAGCAGTTCTTC. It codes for CASDRVDEQFF.

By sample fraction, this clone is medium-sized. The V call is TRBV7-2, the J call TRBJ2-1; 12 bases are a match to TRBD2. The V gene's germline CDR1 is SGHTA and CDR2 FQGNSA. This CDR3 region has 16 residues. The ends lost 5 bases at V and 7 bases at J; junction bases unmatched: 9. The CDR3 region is CASSISSGGARNEQFF. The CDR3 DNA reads TGTGCCAGCAGCATTTCTAGCGGGGGGGCACGTAATGAGCAGTTCTTC.

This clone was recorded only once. For the CDR3, the DNA is TGTGCCACCAGTGATTTGTCCCCGGGACAGGGTGGCGAGACCCAGTACTTC. This translates into CATSDLSPGQGGETQYF. V usage is TRBV24-1 and J usage is TRBJ2-5, with 9 positions matching TRBD1. Looked up from germline, CDR1 is KGHDR and CDR2 is SFDVKD. J lost 5 bases, V lost 0 bases, and 9 bases had no gene match. The CDR3 runs to 17 residues.